A single sample gave rise to the 22 T cell receptor beta chains below, sequenced in a study of cytomegalovirus exposure and HLA in healthy donors. Profiling relied on immunoSEQ multiplex PCR, and the TCRdb table lists in-frame clones only, not all of them. The repertoire holds 200,000 to 250,000 clones, with roughly 84% as singletons. The sample comprised PBMCs. All receptors come from a woman aged 18-29 years in good health and CMV-seropositive.

The CDR3 bases are TGCGCCAGCAGCCACCTAAGACAGGGGGGTAACACTGAAGCTTTCTTT. It is translated as CASSHLRQGGNTEAFF. The V call is TRBV4-1, the J call TRBJ1-1; 9 bases align to TRBD1. This CDR3 contains 16 residues. The germline V gene encodes CDR1 MGHRA and CDR2 YSYEKL. V lost 3 bases, J lost 2 bases, and 7 bases stayed unmatched.

V usage is TRBV28 and J usage is TRBJ2-1, with 14 bases aligning to TRBD2. The V segment lost 7 bases and the J segment 6 bases; nucleotides outside the gene matches: 8. The germline V gene encodes CDR1 MDHEN and CDR2 SYDVKM. This CDR3 spans 16 amino acids. CDR3 residues: CASTPWGTSGSNEQFF. CDR3 coding DNA: TGTGCCAGCACCCCATGGGGGACTAGCGGGAGCAATGAGCAGTTCTTC.

The chain joins TRBV4-2 to TRBJ2-1, with TRBD2 matching 16 bases. V was pared by 4 bases and J by 14 bases, with 5 bases of the junction left unmatched. Germline V gene data show CDR1 as LGHNA and CDR2 as YNFKEQ. This CDR3 region has 14 residues. The CDR3 nucleotides are TGTGCCAGCAGCCTGGGACTAGCGGGAGGGCCAGAGTTCTTC. Translated: CASSLGLAGGPEFF.

The V and J genes are TRBV7-8 and TRBJ2-7; possible D gene TRBD1, 6 bases. The ends were cut back, 5 bases at V and 2 bases at J, with 10 bases in the middle. The V gene's germline CDR1 is SGHVS and CDR2 FQNEAQ. The CDR3 has 13 residues. The CDR3: CASSPTGPYEQYF. DNA for the CDR3: TGTGCCAGCAGCCCGACAGGCCCCTACGAGCAGTACTTC.

The sample holds one count of this clone. The genes are TRBV30 and TRBJ1-5, with 7 bases identical to TRBD1. CDR1 is GTSNPN, CDR2 SVGIG, per germline (reference sequence). With V trimmed by 0 bases and J by 0 bases, 5 bases remained unmatched. This CDR3 region has 16 residues. The CDR3: CAWSVGTGASNQPQHF. The DNA of the CDR3 is TGTGCCTGGAGTGTAGGAACAGGGGCTAGCAATCAGCCCCAGCATTTT.

A remark on this clone: The sample contains more than one DNA sequence encoding this CDR3. V usage is TRBV4-1 and J usage is TRBJ2-1; D remains ambiguous. This CDR3 region has 16 residues. The V gene's germline CDR1 is MGHRA and CDR2 YSYEKL. V was pared by 1 base and J by 2 bases, with 12 bases between. The CDR3 reads CASSQALAAPYNEQFF. In DNA form, the CDR3 reads TGCGCCAGCAGCCAAGCTCTGGCGGCCCCCTACAATGAGCAGTTCTTC.

The V and J genes are TRBV30 and TRBJ1-2; 8 nucleotides agree with TRBD1. Germline trimming cut 2 bases from V and 6 bases from J; bases unmatched to any gene: 5. Per the germline V gene, CDR1 is GTSNPN and CDR2 is SVGIG (reference sequence). The length of the CDR3 is 13 residues. The DNA of the CDR3 is TGTGCCTGGAGTAAGGGACAGGTCCATGGCTACACCTTC. It translates to CAWSKGQVHGYTF.

This rearrangement joins TRBV27 to TRBJ2-2; TRBD1 might be the D (6 bases). CDR1 is MNHEY, CDR2 SMNVEV, per germline (reference sequence). Deletions cut 1 base from V and 5 bases from J, with 14 bases between. The CDR3 runs 16 residues. As DNA, the CDR3 is TGTGCCAGCAGTTTATTCGGCAGGGGTGGGACCGGGGAGCTGTTTTTT. It codes for CASSLFGRGGTGELFF.

The V and J genes are TRBV28 and TRBJ1-1; no clear D gene. In germline, CDR1 is MDHEN, CDR2 SYDVKM. The CDR3 covers 15 residues. V was clipped by 7 bases and J by 6 bases, with 21 bases between them. The CDR3 sequence is CASIPRAGMGAEAFF. DNA of the CDR3: TGTGCCAGCATCCCCCGGGCGGGGATGGGCGCTGAAGCTTTCTTT.

The rearrangement links TRBV15 to TRBJ1-1; tentative D call: TRBD1 (5 bases). V lost 1 base and J lost 3, with 6 bases in between. Germline V gives CDR1 LNHNV, CDR2 YYDKDF (reference sequence). The CDR3 totals 13 residues. The CDR3 here is CATSRVRDTEAFF. The DNA for the CDR3 is TGTGCCACCAGCAGAGTCAGGGACACTGAAGCTTTCTTT. The full variable domain, rest sourced from reference TRBV15 and TRBJ1-1, is DAMVIQNPRYQVTQFGKPVTLSCSQTLNHNVMYWYQQKSSQAPKLLFHYYDKDFNNEADTPDNFQSRRPNTSFCFLDIRSPGLGDTAMYLCATSRVRDTEAFFGQGTRLTVV.

The chain is built from TRBV30 and TRBJ2-7; 8 nucleotides line up with TRBD2. The V and J ends lost 3 bases and 12 bases, in that order; junction bases with no gene match: 13. Germline CDR1 and CDR2: GTSNPN and SVGIG (reference sequence). The CDR3 runs 13 residues. As DNA, the CDR3 is TGTGCCTGGAGAACCCTTATCCCCCTAGCGGGGTACTTC. Residues: CAWRTLIPLAGYF.

In regard to this clone: The same CDR3 arises from other DNA sequences in this sample as well. This chain uses TRBV15 with TRBJ2-1; TRBD2 agrees at 11 bases. J was trimmed by 2 bases and V by 3 bases; bases with no gene match: 0. Germline V gives CDR1 LNHNV, CDR2 YYDKDF (reference sequence). The CDR3 spans 15 residues. CDR3 loop: CATSRGLAAYNEQFF. For the CDR3, the DNA is TGTGCCACCAGCAGGGGACTAGCGGCCTACAATGAGCAGTTCTTC.

This sequence joins TRBV5-5 and TRBJ1-3; 9 bases agree with TRBD1. This CDR3 comprises 15 residues. V lost 10 bases, J lost 1 base, and 9 bases stayed unmatched. CDR1 is SGHKS, CDR2 YYEKEE, per germline (reference sequence). CDR3 loop: CAPPDRGSSGNTIYF. CDR3 nucleotides: TGTGCCCCACCTGACAGGGGGTCTTCTGGAAACACCATATATTTT.

The CDR3, as DNA: TGTGCCACCAGCCGCGGGGATCCGAGGGACACTGAAGCTTTCTTT. Translating it yields CATSRGDPRDTEAFF. The rearrangement uses TRBV15 and TRBJ1-1; the D is unclear. The CDR3 is made up of 15 amino acids. The germline gives CDR1 LNHNV, CDR2 YYDKDF (reference sequence). V shed 5 bases and J shed 3 bases, with 16 bases lying between them.

The sample holds one count of this clone. The chain couples TRBV11-2 to TRBJ1-5; 7 positions agree with TRBD1. V dropped 5 bases and J dropped 8; count of bases not matched to a gene: 9. This CDR3 is 14 amino acids long. CDR1 and CDR2 (germline): SGHAT, FQNNGV. As DNA, the CDR3 is TGTGCCAGCAGCAGCCGGGACAGTTATGAGCCCCAGCATTTT. Its protein product is CASSSRDSYEPQHF.

The rearrangement links TRBV7-8 to TRBJ1-5; no definite D call. Looked up from germline, CDR1 is SGHVS and CDR2 is FQNEAQ. The CDR3 has 12 residues. V lost 2 bases and J lost 6, with 5 bases in between. The CDR3 sequence is CASSLPGQPQHF. The CDR3 DNA reads TGTGCCAGCAGCTTACCCGGTCAGCCCCAGCATTTT.

V and J are TRBV5-1 and TRBJ2-1; 9 bases align to TRBD1. Germline CDR1 SGHRS, CDR2 YFSETQ. V was clipped by 4 bases and J by 3 bases; unmatched bases: 5. The CDR3 runs to 15 residues. For the CDR3, the DNA is TGCGCCAGCAGCCCCCGGGACAGGGACTACAATGAGCAGTTCTTC. Protein product: CASSPRDRDYNEQFF.

The chain uses TRBV6-5 and TRBJ2-3; D possibly corresponds to TRBD2 (6 bases). Germline V gene sequence: CDR1 MNHEY, CDR2 SVGAGI. V lost 8 bases and J 2 bases, leaving 17 bases between the germline ends. This CDR3 region has 15 residues. The CDR3 spells CASSPRGTPTDTQYF. The CDR3, as DNA: TGTGCCAGCTCTCCGCGCGGGACTCCCACAGATACGCAGTATTTT.

This chain connects TRBV19 to TRBJ2-1, with TRBD1 matching 7 bases. The V gene end was trimmed by 9 bases and the J gene end by 3 bases; junction bases not matched to a gene: 11. Per germline, CDR1 LNHDA and CDR2 SQIVND (reference sequence). The CDR3 has 15 residues. This chain's CDR3 is CASVSRGPIYNEQFF. CDR3 in DNA: TGTGCCAGCGTATCTAGGGGGCCCATCTACAATGAGCAGTTCTTC.

Of note for this clone: This specimen includes other DNA sequences encoding the same CDR3. The chain links TRBV2 to TRBJ1-5, with TRBD1 matching over 7 bases. Per the germline V gene, CDR1 is SNHLY and CDR2 is FYNNEI. The V gene end was trimmed by 6 bases and the J gene end by 0 bases; junction bases not matched to a gene: 5. The CDR3 runs 15 residues. CDR3 sequence: CASSGQGGSNQPQHF. The DNA of the CDR3 is TGTGCCAGCAGCGGCCAGGGGGGTAGCAATCAGCCCCAGCATTTT. Variable domain in full (rest from reference TRBV2 and TRBJ1-5): EPEVTQTPSHQVTQMGQEVILRCVPISNHLYFYWYRQILGQKVEFLVSFYNNEISEKSEIFDDQFSVERPDGSNFTLKIRSTKLEDSAMYFCASSGQGGSNQPQHFGDGTRLSIL.

The chain carries TRBV6-5 and TRBJ1-4, with 9 bases identical to TRBD1. After removal of 8 bases from V and 3 bases from J, the junction contained 7 bases not matched to a gene. This CDR3 has 15 amino acids. Germline V gene data show CDR1 as MNHEY and CDR2 as SVGAGI. The DNA of the CDR3 is TGTGCCAGCGGAATAAGACAGGGGGCTAATGAAAAACTGTTTTTT. This codes for CASGIRQGANEKLFF.

This clone was counted between two and nine times. The chain couples TRBV2 to TRBJ1-3, with TRBD1 matching 9 bases. Germline CDR1 is SNHLY and CDR2 is FYNNEI. This CDR3 has 16 amino acids. V lost 7 bases and J lost 1; bases outside the gene matches: 8. DNA for the CDR3: TGTGCCAGCAAGGGACAGGGTTTCGGATCTGGAAACACCATATATTTT. This sequence encodes CASKGQGFGSGNTIYF.